Below, 23 T cell receptor beta chains from the same sample are listed, as sequenced in a study of T cell responses to AZD1222 COVID-19 vaccine. Assay: immunoSEQ multiplex PCR; the TCRdb copy retains only in-frame clones and omits some. The sample includes fewer than 95,000 clones, 85% to 90% seen only once; the top ten take 30% to 35%. The sample here was peripheral blood, taken on day 0 of AZD1222 vaccination. These receptor sequences come from an adult in good health.

The chain has TRBV28 and TRBJ1-1; 9 bases are a match to TRBD1. This CDR3 is 14 amino acids long. Looked up from germline, CDR1 is MDHEN and CDR2 is SYDVKM. V shed 7 bases and J 4 bases; nucleotides not matched to a gene: 7. This CDR3 is CASTQTGGTTEAFF. In nucleotides, the CDR3 is TGTGCCAGCACCCAGACAGGGGGTACCACTGAAGCTTTCTTT.

The J gene is TRBJ1-2, the V gene TRBV7-9; the match to TRBD1 covers 10 bases. Germline trimming cut 5 bases from V and 6 bases from J; bases unmatched to any gene: 3. CDR3 length equals 13 residues. Per the germline V gene, CDR1 is SEHNR and CDR2 is FQNEAQ (reference sequence). CDR3 region: CASSTGQGDGYTF. The CDR3 DNA reads TGTGCCAGCAGCACCGGACAGGGGGATGGCTACACCTTC.

The chain combines TRBV9 with TRBJ2-3, with TRBD1 identical over 10 bases. V trimming: 0 bases; J trimming: 1 base; junction bases outside the gene matches: 11. Per the germline V gene, CDR1 is SGDLS and CDR2 is YYNGEE. The CDR3 covers 19 residues. The CDR3 here is CASSVGRTGGRLGTDTQYF. In nucleotides, the CDR3 is TGTGCCAGCAGCGTAGGTAGGACAGGGGGGCGGCTAGGCACAGATACGCAGTATTTT.

The rearrangement uses TRBV4-2 and TRBJ1-3, with unresolved D. Germline V gives CDR1 LGHNA, CDR2 YNFKEQ. This CDR3 region has 17 residues. V was pared by 4 bases and J by 0 bases, with 16 bases between. CDR3 nucleotides: TGTGCCAGCAGCCCCCAGATAGAACGTTTCTCTGGAAACACCATATATTTT. Amino acid sequence: CASSPQIERFSGNTIYF.

The rearrangement uses TRBV9 and TRBJ2-1; weak D call: TRBD1 (6 bases). V was cut by 5 bases and J by 4 bases, with 7 bases left in between. This CDR3 is built from 12 residues. Germline CDR1 is SGDLS and CDR2 is YYNGEE. The CDR3 sequence: CASRGQYNEQFF. CDR3 in DNA: TGTGCCAGCAGGGGACAATACAATGAGCAGTTCTTC.

The V and J genes are TRBV7-2 and TRBJ1-1; D unclear. The germline V gene encodes CDR1 SGHTA and CDR2 FQGNSA. With 0 bases removed from V and 7 bases from J, the gap between germline ends came to 12 bases. The CDR3 is 14 amino acids. The CDR3 DNA follows: TGTGCCAGCAGCTTAGCAATCCTTAGTGGTGAAGCTTTCTTT. Translated: CASSLAILSGEAFF.

The chain combines TRBV28 with TRBJ2-1; 9 bases agree with TRBD1. This CDR3 comprises 22 residues. The J segment lost 0 bases and the V segment lost 4 bases, leaving 22 bases of the junction unmatched. CDR1 is MDHEN and CDR2 is SYDVKM in the germline V gene. In DNA, the CDR3 is TGTGCCAGCAGTTATCGCGGGACAGGGCCCCCAAGCGTGAGTAGCTCCTACAATGAGCAGTTCTTC. Translation gives CASSYRGTGPPSVSSSYNEQFF.

V is TRBV6-2 or TRBV6-3 and J is TRBJ2-1; 12 bases map to TRBD2. Germline lookup yields CDR1 MNHEY and CDR2 SVGEGT. The CDR3 has 17 residues. Unmatched junction bases numbered 10, after V lost 0 bases and J lost 10 bases. In DNA form, the CDR3 reads TGTGCCAGCAGTTACTCCTGGACTAGCGGGGCGCCGGAAGAGCAGTTCTTC. It specifies CASSYSWTSGAPEEQFF.

This rearrangement joins TRBV12-5 to TRBJ2-2; 10 nucleotides line up with TRBD2. The CDR3 sequence is 17 residues long. The junction had 12 bases not matched to a gene; V was cut back by 5 bases and J by 6 bases. Per germline, CDR1 LGHNT and CDR2 FRNRAP. The CDR3 DNA follows: TGTGCTAGTGGTCTAATTCCCCTAGCGGGAGCTCCCGGGGAGCTGTTTTTT. Translated, it gives CASGLIPLAGAPGELFF. The full variable domain, rest sourced from reference TRBV12-5 and TRBJ2-2, is DARVTQTPRHKVTEMGQEVTMRCQPILGHNTVFWYRQTMMQGLELLAYFRNRAPLDDSGMPKDRFSAEMPDATLATLKIQPSEPRDSAVYFCASGLIPLAGAPGELFFGEGSRLTVL.

This rearrangement joins TRBV7-2 to TRBJ2-7, with TRBD1 as a possible D gene (5 bases). The CDR3 runs to 14 residues. Germline V gene sequence: CDR1 SGHTA, CDR2 FQGNSA. Between the trimmed V and J ends, which lost 5 bases and 1 base, there was a span of 12 bases. CDR3 nucleotide sequence: TGTGCCAGCAGCAAAGAGTCAGGGTCCTACGAGCAGTACTTC. It codes for CASSKESGSYEQYF.

The chain couples TRBV6-5 to TRBJ1-6; no firm D call. The germline gives CDR1 MNHEY, CDR2 SVGAGI. V was pared by 2 bases and J by 8 bases, with 13 bases between. CDR3 length: 15 residues. The chain's CDR3 is CASSYSHGQDSPLHF. The CDR3 DNA is TGTGCCAGCAGTTACAGTCATGGGCAGGATTCACCCCTCCACTTT.

The chain couples TRBV29-1 to TRBJ1-2; TRBD1 matches at 11 bases. V was pared by 4 bases and J by 3 bases, with 4 bases of the junction left unmatched. CDR1 is SQVTM and CDR2 is ANQGSEA in the germline V gene. The CDR3 is 14 residues long. The DNA of the CDR3 is TGCAGCGTTGCCCGGGACAGGGGGGACTATGGCTACACCTTC. This gives the protein CSVARDRGDYGYTF. The variable domain in full, completed from reference TRBV29-1 and TRBJ1-2, reads SAVISQKPSRDICQRGTSLTIQCQVDSQVTMMFWYRQQPGQSLTLIATANQGSEATYESGFVIDKFPISRPNLTFSTLTVSNMSPEDSSIYLCSVARDRGDYGYTFGSGTRLTVV.

The chain carries TRBV7-9 and TRBJ1-4; 12 nucleotides align to TRBD1. The CDR3 is 17 amino acids. In germline, CDR1 is SEHNR, CDR2 FQNEAQ (reference sequence). V shed 4 bases and J 5 bases; nucleotides not matched to a gene: 8. As DNA, the CDR3 is TGTGCCAGCAGCTCCGGGACAGGGGGCGCATCCAATGAAAAACTGTTTTTT. It yields the protein CASSSGTGGASNEKLFF.

V is TRBV10-3 and J is TRBJ2-3, with 11 positions matching TRBD2. The CDR3 length is 16 residues. The ends lost 2 bases at V and 4 bases at J; junction bases unmatched: 5. Germline V lookup: CDR1 ENHRY, CDR2 SYGVKD. The chain's CDR3 is CAISEVGSGRADTQYF. The CDR3 DNA is TGTGCCATCAGTGAGGTCGGTAGCGGGAGGGCAGATACGCAGTATTTT.

V and J are TRBV1 and TRBJ1-2; TRBD1, the D gene given by the table, was not confirmed from the DNA. TRBV1 has pseudogene status. CDR3 length: 17 residues. CDR3 nucleotide sequence: TGCACCAGCAGCCAAGATTTCAAAGGACAAGGAACCTATGGCTACACCTTC. Its protein is CTSSQDFKGQGTYGYTF.

The rearrangement uses TRBV3-1 (or the pseudogene TRBV3-2) and TRBJ2-3; D unclear. Germline V lookup: CDR1 LGHDT, CDR2 YNNKEL (reference sequence). The V gene lost 5 bases and the J gene lost 0 bases, with 6 bases spanning the gap. CDR3 size: 13 residues. The CDR3 reads CASSMKSTDTQYF. DNA for the CDR3: TGTGCCAGCAGCATGAAAAGCACAGATACGCAGTATTTT.

The chain recombines TRBV3-1 (or the pseudogene TRBV3-2) with TRBJ1-1; no firm D call. The CDR3 spans 13 residues. CDR1 LGHDT and CDR2 YNNKEL come from the germline V gene (reference sequence). V shed 6 bases and J shed 6 bases, with 14 bases lying between them. CDR3 sequence (DNA): TGTGCCAGCAGAAATAACTGGGAATCTGAAGCTTTCTTT. The encoded protein is CASRNNWESEAFF.

J is TRBJ1-2 and V is TRBV21-1; the table's TRBD1 call for D was not verified on the DNA. TRBV21-1 is a pseudogene segment. This CDR3 spans 18 amino acids. The chain's CDR3 is CASSRGGDRGRFGYGYTF. As DNA, the CDR3 is TGTGCCAGCAGCAGGGGCGGAGACAGGGGGCGCTTCGGCTATGGCTACACCTTC.

This sequence joins TRBV5-6 and TRBJ2-3; 9 nucleotides match TRBD2. V dropped 7 bases and J dropped 3; count of bases not matched to a gene: 3. The CDR3 covers 13 residues. The germline gives CDR1 SGHDT, CDR2 YYEEEE. The CDR3 DNA reads TGTGCCAGCGCGACTAGCGGAACAGATACGCAGTATTTT. Amino acid sequence: CASATSGTDTQYF.

V is TRBV3-1 (or the pseudogene TRBV3-2) and J is TRBJ2-7; possible D gene TRBD2, 6 bases. The germline gives CDR1 LGHDT, CDR2 YNNKEL (reference sequence). This CDR3 spans 15 amino acids. V gave up 1 base and J gave up 2 bases, with 12 bases separating them. DNA for the CDR3: TGTGCCAGCAGCCAAGGAGCGGGCCCGACCTACGAGCAGTACTTC. Protein: CASSQGAGPTYEQYF.

The chain employs TRBV28 and TRBJ2-7, with 7 bases matching TRBD1. CDR3 size: 14 residues. The V segment lost 5 bases and the J segment 7 bases; nucleotides outside the gene matches: 11. CDR1 is MDHEN, CDR2 SYDVKM, per germline. The CDR3 region is CASSPGTVQAEQYF. The DNA of the CDR3 is TGTGCCAGCAGTCCGGGGACAGTCCAGGCGGAGCAGTACTTC. Combining the CDR3 with reference TRBV28 and TRBJ2-7 gives the whole variable domain DVKVTQSSRYLVKRTGEKVFLECVQDMDHENMFWYRQDPGLGLRLIYFSYDVKMKEKGDIPEGYSVSREKKERFSLILESASTNQTSMYLCASSPGTVQAEQYFGPGTRLTVT.

This rearrangement joins TRBV18 to TRBJ1-1; possibly TRBD1 for D (5 bases). Germline V gene sequence: CDR1 KGHSH, CDR2 LQKENI. This CDR3 comprises 13 residues. The V end lost 2 bases, the J end lost 4 bases, and 8 bases lay between the germline ends. CDR3 residues: CASSPVGGTEAFF. As DNA, the CDR3 is TGTGCCAGCTCACCAGTGGGGGGCACTGAAGCTTTCTTT.

V is TRBV5-6 and J is TRBJ1-2; weak D call: TRBD1 (5 bases). With 4 bases removed from V and 3 bases from J, the gap between germline ends came to 10 bases. Germline V gene lookup returns CDR1 SGHDT and CDR2 YYEEEE. The CDR3 length is 13 residues. The CDR3 sequence: CASSPDRYYGYTF. The CDR3 nucleotides read TGTGCCAGCAGCCCTGACAGATACTATGGCTACACCTTC.